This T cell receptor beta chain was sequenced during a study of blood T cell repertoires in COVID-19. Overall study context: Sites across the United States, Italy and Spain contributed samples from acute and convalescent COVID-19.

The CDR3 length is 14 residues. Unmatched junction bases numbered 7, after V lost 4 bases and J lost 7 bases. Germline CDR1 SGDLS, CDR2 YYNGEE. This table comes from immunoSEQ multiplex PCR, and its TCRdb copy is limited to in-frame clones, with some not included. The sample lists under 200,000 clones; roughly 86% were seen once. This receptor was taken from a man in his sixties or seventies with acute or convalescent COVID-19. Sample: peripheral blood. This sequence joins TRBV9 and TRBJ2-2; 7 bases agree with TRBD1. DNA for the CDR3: TGTGCCAGCAGCTCCTTGACAGGGCGCGGGGAGCTGTTTTTT. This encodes CASSSLTGRGELFF.